This TCR beta chain was found in a study of blood T cell repertoires in COVID-19. The method was immunoSEQ multiplex PCR; TCRdb's version includes in-frame clones alone and lacks a portion of them. Among 40,000 to 50,000 clones listed, roughly 88% were seen once. This receptor was taken from a human donor in a cohort sampled during active COVID-19. The sequencing sample was made of peripheral blood.

CDR3 in amino acids: CASSLSWQTYEQYF. DNA of the CDR3: TGTGCCAGCAGCTTATCCTGGCAGACATACGAGCAGTACTTC. The V gene is TRBV7-9, the J gene TRBJ2-7; D is unresolved. V lost 2 bases and J 4 bases, leaving 12 bases between the germline ends. Looked up from germline, CDR1 is SEHNR and CDR2 is FQNEAQ (reference sequence). This CDR3 comprises 14 residues.